The rows below give T cell receptor delta chains drawn from one sample of a study of delta chains in infants with herpesvirus infections. TCRdb re-analyzed the RT-PCR reads via CATT. The sample lists under 600 delta-chain clones, roughly 12% occurring once. This material consisted of peripheral blood, taken at time point 2 of longitudinal follow-up. The receptors derive from a human donor who was a Ugandan infant, either HIV-exposed or HIV-unexposed (not recorded which). Both conserved end residues are trimmed from each CDR3. D genes are given only for firm matches.

J,V,D,CDR3
TRDJ1,TRAV38-2/DV8,TRDD3,AYRSAPIFQIDWGIRYTDKLI
TRDJ2,TRDV1,TRDD3,ALGEPDLLRDTRALALTAQLF
TRDJ1,TRDV1,-,ALGEGKHRPASKLI
TRDJ1,TRDV1,TRDD3,ALGAQGWGRFMSDKLI
TRDJ1,TRDV1,TRDD3,ALGEGYWGIHPDKLI
TRDJ1,TRAV29/DV5,-,AASATTGFWRDKLI
TRDJ1,TRDV1,-,ALGESGRSPPWGSYTDKLI
TRDJ2,TRDV2,TRDD3,ACDTWGDTAQLF
TRDJ1,TRAV29/DV5,TRDD3,AASAYFTEPSSYYWGIYTDKLI
TRDJ1,TRDV1,TRDD3,ALGEVVLNGLGGYTDKLI
TRDJ1,TRDV3,-,AFAFRIPIGTDKLI
TRDJ1,TRDV1,-,ALGLIYLRPTGTTDKLI
TRDJ1,TRDV1,-,ALGKPLPRPISFYTDKLI
TRDJ2,TRDV1,-,ALGLHLFLLGDALTAQLF
TRDJ1,TRDV1,-,ALGEARWTARGSKVPYTDKLI
TRDJ1,TRDV1,TRDD3,ALGEGSGLGGYIGYTDKLI
TRDJ2,TRDV2,-,ACDPLRVGVMTAQLF
TRDJ3,TRDV2,TRDD3,ACDTGGYSSWDTRQMF
TRDJ1,TRDV1,TRDD3,ALGELLVTMGDLNTDKLI
TRDJ1,TRDV1,-,ALGDSSPVLGFYRSDKLI
TRDJ1,TRDV2,TRDD3,ACDTLFTGGSPSTDKLI
TRDJ1,TRDV1,TRDD3,ALGEPNPYLRGVLGDSGSDKLI
TRDJ1,TRDV1,-,ALGELGTYVRGTSCDTDKLI